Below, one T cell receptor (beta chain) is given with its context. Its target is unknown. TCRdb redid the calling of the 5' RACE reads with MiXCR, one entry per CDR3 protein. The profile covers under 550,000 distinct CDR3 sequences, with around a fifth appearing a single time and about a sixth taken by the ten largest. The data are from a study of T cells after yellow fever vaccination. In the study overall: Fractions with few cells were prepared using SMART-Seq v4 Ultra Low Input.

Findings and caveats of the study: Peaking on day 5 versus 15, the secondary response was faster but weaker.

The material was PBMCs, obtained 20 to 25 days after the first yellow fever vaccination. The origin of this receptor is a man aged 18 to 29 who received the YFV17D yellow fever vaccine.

The CDR3 nucleotides read TGTGCCAGCAGCTTCAGGCGGAATAGCAATGAGCAGTTCTTC. Encoded protein: CASSFRRNSNEQFF. The chain employs TRBV7-6 and TRBJ2-1; D unclear. Germline V gene data show CDR1 as SGHVS and CDR2 as FNYEAQ. The CDR3 has 14 residues. Trimming stripped 3 bases from V and 6 bases from J, with 12 bases between.